These T cell receptor beta chains were read from a single sample in a study of control samples from healthy donors and cancer patients. Only in-frame clones appear in the TCRdb table, and some are missing; sequencing was by immunoSEQ multiplex PCR. The sample has 35,000 to 45,000 clones; roughly 90% are singletons. The sequenced sample was PBMCs. These receptors were taken from a woman aged 40 to 50 with head and neck cancer. CDR3s include the opening cysteine and the closing phenylalanine or tryptophan. The D gene is left open where the match is weak. The size of a clone is reported for some rows only, either as once, few or many, or as a class for expanded clones.

CDR3: CANARGGEKLFF
DNA: TGTGCCAACGCGAGGGGAGGAGAAAAACTGTTTTTT
D: .
V: TRBV6-8
size: .
J: TRBJ1-4

CDR3: CASSPRAQPQHF
DNA: TGTGCCAGCAGCCCCAGGGCTCAGCCCCAGCATTTT
D: .
V: TRBV28
size: .
J: TRBJ1-5

CDR3: CASSPLGNTGELFF
DNA: TGCGCCAGCAGCCCGTTGGGAAACACCGGGGAGCTGTTTTTT
D: .
V: TRBV5-1
size: .
J: TRBJ2-2

CDR3: CASSEQGARLRGYTF
DNA: TGTGCCAGCAGTGAACAGGGGGCGAGACTGAGAGGCTACACCTTC
D: TRBD1
V: TRBV6-1
size: .
J: TRBJ1-2

CDR3: CASSIDLESQETQYF
DNA: TGTGCCAGTAGTATAGATCTGGAGTCTCAAGAGACCCAGTACTTC
D: .
V: TRBV19
size: .
J: TRBJ2-5

CDR3: CASRVVTSDEQFF
DNA: TGTGCCAGCAGGGTAGTCACGTCCGATGAGCAGTTCTTC
D: .
V: TRBV12-3/TRBV12-4
size: .
J: TRBJ2-1

CDR3: CASSRGAGEETQYF
DNA: TGCGCCAGCAGCCGTGGGGCAGGCGAAGAGACCCAGTACTTC
D: .
V: TRBV5-1
size: few
J: TRBJ2-5

CDR3: CASSQEGGRNTGELFF
DNA: TGCGCCAGCAGCCAAGAGGGTGGCAGAAACACCGGGGAGCTGTTTTTT
D: .
V: TRBV4-1
size: .
J: TRBJ2-2

CDR3: CATLLAGAQETQYF
DNA: TGTGCCACACTTCTTGCGGGAGCACAAGAGACCCAGTACTTC
D: TRBD2
V: TRBV28
size: .
J: TRBJ2-5

CDR3: CASSAKLAGGNTGELFF
DNA: TGTGCCAGCAGTGCTAAACTAGCGGGGGGGAACACCGGGGAGCTGTTTTTT
D: TRBD2
V: TRBV2
size: .
J: TRBJ2-2

CDR3: CASSQSGFNTEAFF
DNA: TGTGCCAGCAGCCAATCCGGTTTCAACACTGAAGCTTTCTTT
D: .
V: TRBV3-1/TRBV3-2
size: .
J: TRBJ1-1

CDR3: CASSQDSGTRKYNEQFF
DNA: TGTGCCAGCAGCCAGGACTCCGGGACTAGGAAGTACAATGAGCAGTTCTTC
D: TRBD2
V: TRBV4-2
size: .
J: TRBJ2-1

CDR3: CASSLRQGSGYTF
DNA: TGTGCCAGCAGCTTGCGTCAGGGAAGTGGCTACACCTTC
D: .
V: TRBV5-8
size: .
J: TRBJ1-2

CDR3: CASSRDSLNTGELFF
DNA: TGTGCCAGCAGCCGGGATTCACTGAACACCGGGGAGCTGTTTTTT
D: .
V: TRBV5-4
size: .
J: TRBJ2-2

CDR3: CASSRELGTNYNEQFF
DNA: TGTGCCAGCAGTAGAGAATTAGGTACTAACTACAATGAGCAGTTCTTC
D: .
V: TRBV6-4
size: .
J: TRBJ2-1

CDR3: CATRRAGVSTGELFF
DNA: TGTGCCACCCGTCGAGCGGGAGTCAGTACCGGGGAGCTGTTTTTT
D: TRBD2
V: TRBV27
size: .
J: TRBJ2-2

CDR3: CATSRHRSPRPNSPLHF
DNA: TGTGCCACCAGCAGACACCGATCGCCCCGGCCAAATTCACCCCTCCACTTT
D: .
V: TRBV15
size: .
J: TRBJ1-6